This T cell receptor beta chain was captured by sequencing in a study of blood T cell repertoires in COVID-19. Study-level background: PBMCs, B-cell-depleted T cells, or T cells were the source of the cDNA or gDNA that made up the material.

The protocol was immunoSEQ multiplex PCR, while the TCRdb copy is restricted to in-frame clones and leaves out a portion. The sample has 200,000 to 250,000 clones; around 83% are singletons. The sequenced sample was PBMCs or T cells enriched from blood (not recorded which). This TCR derives from a woman aged 40 to 50 with acute COVID-19.

CDR3 region: CASKRTANTGELFF. The CDR3 bases are TGTGCCAGCAAAAGGACAGCGAACACCGGGGAGCTGTTTTTT. J is TRBJ2-2 and V is TRBV6-4; D is possibly TRBD1 (6 bases). CDR3 length: 14 residues. The germline V and J ends were trimmed by 7 bases and 0 bases, with 9 bases remaining between them. From germline, CDR1 is MRHNA and CDR2 SNTAGT.